This TCR beta chain was captured by sequencing in a study of OX40 agonist ivuxolimab in advanced cancers. As for the study in general: Checkpoint inhibitors had been given previously to roughly 36% of patients. General study results and limits: The specificity for antigen of the expanded peripheral T cells was not determined.

On cycle 4 day 1 and cycle 7 day 1, as well as at baseline, blood was sampled. About this clone itself: Its target is unknown.

Generated by immunoSEQ multiplex PCR, the TCRdb table keeps only in-frame clones and is missing some. The sample holds 62,000 or so clones, about 89% seen once. The clonotype was recovered from an adult with an advanced solid tumor such as melanoma, head and neck, liver or kidney cancer. The material was CD4+ or CD8+ T cells sorted from blood, obtained in a trial of the OX40 agonist ivuxolimab.

CDR3 sequence (DNA): TGTGCCAGCCTCGGGGGGGAAGAGACCCAGTACTTC. It yields the protein CASLGGEETQYF. The V gene is TRBV2, the J gene TRBJ2-5, with 8 bases aligning to TRBD2. Germline CDR1 reads SNHLY; CDR2 reads FYNNEI. Germline trimming cut 8 bases from V and 3 bases from J; bases unmatched to any gene: 2. This CDR3 is built from 12 residues.